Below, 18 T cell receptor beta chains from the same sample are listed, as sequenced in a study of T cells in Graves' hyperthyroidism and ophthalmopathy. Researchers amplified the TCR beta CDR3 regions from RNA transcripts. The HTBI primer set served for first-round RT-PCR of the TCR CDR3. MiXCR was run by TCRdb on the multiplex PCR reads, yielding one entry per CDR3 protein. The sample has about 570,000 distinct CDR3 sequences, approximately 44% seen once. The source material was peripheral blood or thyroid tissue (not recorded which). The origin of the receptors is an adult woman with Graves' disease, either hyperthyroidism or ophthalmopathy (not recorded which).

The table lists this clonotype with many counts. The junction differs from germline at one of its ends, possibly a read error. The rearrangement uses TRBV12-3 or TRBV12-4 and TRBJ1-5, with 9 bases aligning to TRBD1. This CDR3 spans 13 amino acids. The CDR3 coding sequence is TGCGCCAGCAGTGGGACAGGGAATCAGCCCCAGCATTTT. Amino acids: CASSGTGNQPQHF.

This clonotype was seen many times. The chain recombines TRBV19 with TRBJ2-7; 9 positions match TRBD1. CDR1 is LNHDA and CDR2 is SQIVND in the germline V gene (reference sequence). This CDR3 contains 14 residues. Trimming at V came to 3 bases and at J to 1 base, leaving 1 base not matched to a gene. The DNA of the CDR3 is TGTGCCAGTAGTATGGGGACAGGGTCCTACGAGCAGTACTTC. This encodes CASSMGTGSYEQYF.

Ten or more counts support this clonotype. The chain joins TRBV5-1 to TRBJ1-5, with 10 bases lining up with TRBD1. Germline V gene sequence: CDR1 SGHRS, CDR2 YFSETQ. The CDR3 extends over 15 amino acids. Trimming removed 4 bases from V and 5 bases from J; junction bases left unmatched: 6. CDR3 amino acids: CASSIGTGVDQPQHF. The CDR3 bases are TGCGCCAGCAGCATTGGGACAGGGGTAGATCAGCCCCAGCATTTT. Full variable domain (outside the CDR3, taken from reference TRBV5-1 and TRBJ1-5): KAGVTQTPRYLIKTRGQQVTLSCSPISGHRSVSWYQQTPGQGLQFLFEYFSETQRNKGNFPGRFSGRQFSNSRSEMNVSTLELGDSALYLCASSIGTGVDQPQHFGDGTRLSIL.

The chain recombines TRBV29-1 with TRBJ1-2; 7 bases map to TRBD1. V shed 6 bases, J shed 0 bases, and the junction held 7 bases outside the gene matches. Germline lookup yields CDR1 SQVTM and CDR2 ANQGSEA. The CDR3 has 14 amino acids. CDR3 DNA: TGCAGCGTCCAAGGGGGCCAGGCTAACTATGGCTACACCTTC. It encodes CSVQGGQANYGYTF.

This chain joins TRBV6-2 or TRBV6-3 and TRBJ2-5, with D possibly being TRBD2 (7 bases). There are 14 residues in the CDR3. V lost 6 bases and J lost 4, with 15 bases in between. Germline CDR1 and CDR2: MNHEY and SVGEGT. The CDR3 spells CASRQGGAGETQYF. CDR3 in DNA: TGTGCCAGCAGACAAGGGGGGGCAGGAGAGACCCAGTACTTC.

This CDR3 reads CASREDTTDNLFF. Here the CDR3 DNA reads TGTGCCAGCAGGGAGGACACGACGGATAACCTGTTTTTT. V gene TRBV2 combines with J gene TRBJ1-4, with D possibly TRBD1 on 5 matching bases. V was shortened by 6 bases and J by 14 bases, with 19 bases between the two germline ends. In germline, CDR1 is SNHLY, CDR2 FYNNEI. CDR3 length: 13 residues.

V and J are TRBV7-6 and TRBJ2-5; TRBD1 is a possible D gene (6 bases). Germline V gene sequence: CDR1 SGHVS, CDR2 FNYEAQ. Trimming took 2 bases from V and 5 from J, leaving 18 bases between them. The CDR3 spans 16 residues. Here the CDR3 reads CASSLTARGTGETQYF. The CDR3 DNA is TGTGCCAGCAGCTTAACCGCGAGGGGAACAGGGGAGACCCAGTACTTC.

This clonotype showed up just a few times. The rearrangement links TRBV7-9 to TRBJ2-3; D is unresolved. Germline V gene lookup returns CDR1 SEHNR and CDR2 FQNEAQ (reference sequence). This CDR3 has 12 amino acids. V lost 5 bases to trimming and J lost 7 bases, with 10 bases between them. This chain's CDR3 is CASSLGEYTQYF. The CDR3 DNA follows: TGTGCCAGCAGCCTCGGAGAATATACGCAGTATTTT. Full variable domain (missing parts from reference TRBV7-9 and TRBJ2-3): DTGVSQNPRHKITKRGQNVTFRCDPISEHNRLYWYRQTLGQGPEFLTYFQNEAQLEKSRLLSDRFSAERPKGSFSTLEIQRTEQGDSAMYLCASSLGEYTQYFGPGTRLTVL.

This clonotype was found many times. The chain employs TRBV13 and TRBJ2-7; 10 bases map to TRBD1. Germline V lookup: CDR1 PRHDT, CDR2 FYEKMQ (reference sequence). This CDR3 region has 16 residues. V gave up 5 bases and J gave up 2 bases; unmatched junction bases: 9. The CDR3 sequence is CASSHRQGARPYEQYF. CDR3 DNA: TGTGCCAGCAGCCATAGACAGGGGGCTCGGCCCTACGAGCAGTACTTC.

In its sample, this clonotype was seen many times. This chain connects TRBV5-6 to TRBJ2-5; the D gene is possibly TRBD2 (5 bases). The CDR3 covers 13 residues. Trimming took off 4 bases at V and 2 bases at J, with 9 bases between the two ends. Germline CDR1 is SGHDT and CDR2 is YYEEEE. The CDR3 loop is CASSQRRQETQYF. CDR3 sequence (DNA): TGTGCCAGCAGCCAGAGGAGGCAAGAGACCCAGTACTTC.

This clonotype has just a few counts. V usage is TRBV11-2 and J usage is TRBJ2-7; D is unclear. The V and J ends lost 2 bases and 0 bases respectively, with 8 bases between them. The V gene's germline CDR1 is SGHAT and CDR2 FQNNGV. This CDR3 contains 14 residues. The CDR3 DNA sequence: TGTGCCAGCAGCTTAATTCAGGCCTCCTACGAGCAGTACTTC. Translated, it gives CASSLIQASYEQYF. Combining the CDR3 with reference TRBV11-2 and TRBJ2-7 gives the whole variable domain EAGVAQSPRYKIIEKRQSVAFWCNPISGHATLYWYQQILGQGPKLLIQFQNNGVVDDSQLPKDRFSAERLKGVDSTLKIQPAKLEDSAVYLCASSLIQASYEQYFGPGTRLTVT.

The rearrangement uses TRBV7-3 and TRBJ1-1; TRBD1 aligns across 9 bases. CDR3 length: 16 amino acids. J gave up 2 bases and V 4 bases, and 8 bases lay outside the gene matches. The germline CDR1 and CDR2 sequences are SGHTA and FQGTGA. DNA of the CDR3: TGTGCCAGCAGCTCGCTAGCGGGACAGGGAAACACTGAAGCTTTCTTT. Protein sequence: CASSSLAGQGNTEAFF. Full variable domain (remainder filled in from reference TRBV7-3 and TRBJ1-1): GAGVSQTPSNKVTEKGKYVELRCDPISGHTALYWYRQSLGQGPEFLIYFQGTGAADDSGLPNDRFFAVRPEGSVSTLKIQRTERGDSAVYLCASSSLAGQGNTEAFFGQGTRLTVV.

The CDR3 here is CATSESDRTDNGELFF. CDR3 DNA: TGTGCCACCAGTGAATCGGACAGGACCGACAACGGGGAGCTGTTTTTT. The J gene is TRBJ2-2, the V gene TRBV24-1; 7 nucleotides align to TRBD1. CDR1 KGHDR and CDR2 SFDVKD come from the germline V gene. The CDR3 runs 16 residues. The ends lost 4 bases at V and 7 bases at J; junction bases unmatched: 11.

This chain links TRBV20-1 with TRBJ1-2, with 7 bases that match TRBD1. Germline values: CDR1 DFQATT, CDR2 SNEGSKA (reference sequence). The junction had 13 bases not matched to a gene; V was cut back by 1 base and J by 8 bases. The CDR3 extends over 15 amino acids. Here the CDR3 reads CSARGPQGGFEGYTF. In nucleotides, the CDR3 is TGCAGTGCTAGAGGACCGCAAGGGGGCTTCGAGGGCTACACCTTC.

In DNA, the CDR3 is TGTGCCACCACAGGGGTAAGCTCCTACAATGAGCAGTTCTTC. Its protein is CATTGVSSYNEQFF. The chain carries TRBV2 and TRBJ2-1; 7 nucleotides match TRBD1. Germline CDR1 is SNHLY and CDR2 is FYNNEI. The CDR3 totals 14 residues. After removal of 10 bases from V and 0 bases from J, the junction contained 6 bases not matched to a gene.

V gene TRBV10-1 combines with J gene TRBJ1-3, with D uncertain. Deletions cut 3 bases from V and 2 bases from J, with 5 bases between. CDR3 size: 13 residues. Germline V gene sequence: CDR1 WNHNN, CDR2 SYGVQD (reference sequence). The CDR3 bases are TGCGCCAGCAGTGACGGGGCTGGAAACACCATATATTTT. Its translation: CASSDGAGNTIYF.

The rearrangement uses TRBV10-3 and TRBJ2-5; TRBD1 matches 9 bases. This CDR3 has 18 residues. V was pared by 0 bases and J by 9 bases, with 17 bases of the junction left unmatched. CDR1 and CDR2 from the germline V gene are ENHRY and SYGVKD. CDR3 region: CAISESGTGLYSNQPQYF. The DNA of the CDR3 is TGTGCCATCAGTGAGTCTGGGACAGGGTTGTATAGCAATCAGCCCCAGTACTTC.

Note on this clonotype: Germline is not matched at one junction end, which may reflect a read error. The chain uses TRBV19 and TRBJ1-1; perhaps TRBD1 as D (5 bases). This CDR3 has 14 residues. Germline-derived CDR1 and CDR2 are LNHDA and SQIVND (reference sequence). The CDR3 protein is CAGSVRQGWTEAFF. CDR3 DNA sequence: TGTGCCGGTAGTGTCCGGCAGGGTTGGACTGAAGCTTTCTTT.